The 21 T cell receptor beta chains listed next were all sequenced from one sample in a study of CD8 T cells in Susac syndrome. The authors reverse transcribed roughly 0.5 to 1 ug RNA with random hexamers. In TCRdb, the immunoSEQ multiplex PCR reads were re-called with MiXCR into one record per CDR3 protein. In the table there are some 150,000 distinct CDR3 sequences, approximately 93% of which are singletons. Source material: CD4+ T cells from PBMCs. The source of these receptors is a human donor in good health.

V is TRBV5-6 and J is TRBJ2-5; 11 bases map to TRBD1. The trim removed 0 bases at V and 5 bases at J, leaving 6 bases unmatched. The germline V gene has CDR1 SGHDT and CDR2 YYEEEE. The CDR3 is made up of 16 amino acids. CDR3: CASSLVGQGAGETQYF. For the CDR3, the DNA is TGTGCCAGCAGCTTGGTTGGACAGGGGGCTGGGGAGACCCAGTACTTC. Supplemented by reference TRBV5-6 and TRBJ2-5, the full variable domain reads DAGVTQSPTHLIKTRGQQVTLRCSPKSGHDTVSWYQQALGQGPQFIFQYYEEEERQRGNFPDRFSGHQFPNYSSELNVNALLLGDSALYLCASSLVGQGAGETQYFGPGTRLLVL.

Written as DNA, the CDR3 is TGTGCCAGCAGCTCCCGTAGGGGGGGGCAGCCCCAGCATTTT. It specifies CASSSRRGGQPQHF. The chain carries TRBV12-3 or TRBV12-4 and TRBJ1-5, with TRBD1 as a possible D gene (6 bases). The V gene lost 6 bases and the J gene lost 7 bases, with 16 bases spanning the gap. The CDR3 contains 14 residues.

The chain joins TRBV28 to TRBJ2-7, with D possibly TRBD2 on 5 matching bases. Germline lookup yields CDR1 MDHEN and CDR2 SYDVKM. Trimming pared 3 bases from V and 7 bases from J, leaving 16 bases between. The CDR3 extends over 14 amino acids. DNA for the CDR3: TGTGCCAGCAGTTTTTGGGAGAGAGAGAGGGAGCAGTACTTC. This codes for CASSFWEREREQYF.

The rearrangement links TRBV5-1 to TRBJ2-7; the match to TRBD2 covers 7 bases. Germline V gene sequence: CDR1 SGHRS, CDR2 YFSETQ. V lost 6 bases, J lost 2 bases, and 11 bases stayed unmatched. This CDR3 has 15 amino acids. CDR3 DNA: TGCGCCAGCACCCCCTCGGCGGGAGAGACCTACGAGCAGTACTTC. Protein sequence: CASTPSAGETYEQYF.

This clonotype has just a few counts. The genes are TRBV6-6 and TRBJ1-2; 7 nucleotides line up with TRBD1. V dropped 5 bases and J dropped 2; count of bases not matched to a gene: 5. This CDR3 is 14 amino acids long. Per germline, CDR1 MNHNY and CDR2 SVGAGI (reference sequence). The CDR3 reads CASSPTGANYGYTF. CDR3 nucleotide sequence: TGTGCCAGCAGTCCAACAGGGGCCAACTATGGCTACACCTTC.

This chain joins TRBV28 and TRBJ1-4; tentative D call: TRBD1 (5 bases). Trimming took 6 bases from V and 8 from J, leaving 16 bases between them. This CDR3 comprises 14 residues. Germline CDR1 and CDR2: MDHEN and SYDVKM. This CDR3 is CASSLTGTAEKLFF. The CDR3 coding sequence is TGTGCCAGCAGCCTGACCGGGACGGCAGAAAAACTGTTTTTT.

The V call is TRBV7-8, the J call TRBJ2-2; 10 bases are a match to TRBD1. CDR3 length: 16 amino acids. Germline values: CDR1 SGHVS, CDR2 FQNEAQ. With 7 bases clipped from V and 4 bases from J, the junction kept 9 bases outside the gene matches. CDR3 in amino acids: CASTSPGQGRTGELFF. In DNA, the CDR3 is TGTGCCAGCACTTCGCCGGGACAGGGGCGCACCGGGGAGCTGTTTTTT.

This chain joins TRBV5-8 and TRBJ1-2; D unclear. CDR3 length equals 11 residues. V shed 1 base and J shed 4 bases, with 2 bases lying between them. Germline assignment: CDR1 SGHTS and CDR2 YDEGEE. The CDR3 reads CASSLIYGYTF. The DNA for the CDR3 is TGTGCCAGCAGCTTGATCTATGGCTACACCTTC.

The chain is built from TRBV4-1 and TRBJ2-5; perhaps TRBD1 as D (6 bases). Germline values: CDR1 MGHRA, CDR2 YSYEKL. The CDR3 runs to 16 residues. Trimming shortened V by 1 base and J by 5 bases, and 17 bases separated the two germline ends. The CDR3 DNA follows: TGCGCCAGCAGCCAAGGGGGGCTGGGTCCTGTTGAGACCCAGTACTTC. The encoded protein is CASSQGGLGPVETQYF.

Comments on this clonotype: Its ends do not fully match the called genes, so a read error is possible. CDR3 nucleotides: TGTGCCTGGAATGTGCTCTTGAACGCTGAAGCTTTCTTT. This translates into CAWNVLLNAEAFF. V usage is TRBV30 and J usage is TRBJ1-1, with no clear D. Looked up from germline, CDR1 is GTSNPN and CDR2 is SVGIG (reference sequence). The CDR3 contains 13 residues.

The CDR3 loop is CASSTSGNGYEQYF. Here the CDR3 DNA reads TGCGCCAGCAGCACTAGCGGGAACGGGTACGAGCAGTACTTC. V gene TRBV5-1 combines with J gene TRBJ2-7; 10 nucleotides match TRBD2. From germline, CDR1 is SGHRS and CDR2 YFSETQ. V lost 4 bases and J lost 4; bases outside the gene matches: 5. The CDR3 is 14 residues long.

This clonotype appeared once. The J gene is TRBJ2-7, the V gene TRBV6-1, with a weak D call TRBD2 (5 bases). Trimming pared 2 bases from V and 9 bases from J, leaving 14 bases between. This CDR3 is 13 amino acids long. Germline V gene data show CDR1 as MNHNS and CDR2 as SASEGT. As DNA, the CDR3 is TGTGCCAGCAGTGAATCGTGGGAGATAGGGCAGTACTTC. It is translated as CASSESWEIGQYF.

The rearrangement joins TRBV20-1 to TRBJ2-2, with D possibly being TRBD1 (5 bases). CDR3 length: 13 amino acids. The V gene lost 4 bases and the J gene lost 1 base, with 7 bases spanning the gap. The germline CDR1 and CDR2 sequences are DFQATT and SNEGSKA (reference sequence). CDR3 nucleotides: TGCAGTGCTACTCAGGGGAACACCGGGGAGCTGTTTTTT. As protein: CSATQGNTGELFF.

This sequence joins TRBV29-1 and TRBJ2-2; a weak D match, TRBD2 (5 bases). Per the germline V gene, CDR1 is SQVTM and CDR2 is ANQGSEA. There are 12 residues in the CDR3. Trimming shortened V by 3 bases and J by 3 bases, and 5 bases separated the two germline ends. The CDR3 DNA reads TGCAGCGTTGAGCGGGACACCGGGGAGCTGTTTTTT. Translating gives CSVERDTGELFF.

CDR3 sequence reads: CATEGAGAYEQYF. The CDR3 region has the DNA TGTGCCACCGAGGGGGCAGGAGCCTACGAGCAGTACTTC. The V gene is TRBV6-1, the J gene TRBJ2-7, with 7 nucleotides matching TRBD1. Trimming removed 10 bases from V and 2 bases from J; junction bases left unmatched: 8. Germline CDR1 is MNHNS and CDR2 is SASEGT. The CDR3 runs to 13 residues.

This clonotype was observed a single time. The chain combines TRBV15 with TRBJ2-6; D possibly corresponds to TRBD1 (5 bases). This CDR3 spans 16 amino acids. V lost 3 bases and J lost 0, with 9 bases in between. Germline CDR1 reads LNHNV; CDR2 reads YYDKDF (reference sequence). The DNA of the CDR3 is TGTGCCACCAGCAGGGGTACAGGCTCTGGGGCCAACGTCCTGACTTTC. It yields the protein CATSRGTGSGANVLTF.

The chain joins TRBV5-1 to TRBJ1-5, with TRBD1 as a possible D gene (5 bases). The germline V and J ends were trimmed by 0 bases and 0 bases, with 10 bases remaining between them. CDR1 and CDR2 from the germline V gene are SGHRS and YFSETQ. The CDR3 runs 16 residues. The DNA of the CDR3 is TGCGCCAGCAGCTTGGCCGCGGGGGATAGCAATCAGCCCCAGCATTTT. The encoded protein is CASSLAAGDSNQPQHF.

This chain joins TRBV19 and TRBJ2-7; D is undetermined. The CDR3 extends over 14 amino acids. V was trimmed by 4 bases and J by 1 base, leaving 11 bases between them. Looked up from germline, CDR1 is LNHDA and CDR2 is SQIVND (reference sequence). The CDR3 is CASSTHGESYEQYF. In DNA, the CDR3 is TGTGCCAGTAGTACCCACGGAGAATCCTACGAGCAGTACTTC.

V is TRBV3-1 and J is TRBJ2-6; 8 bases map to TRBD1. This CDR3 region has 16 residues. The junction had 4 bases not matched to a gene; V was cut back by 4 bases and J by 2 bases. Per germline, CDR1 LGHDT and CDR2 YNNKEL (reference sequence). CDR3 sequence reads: CASSRQDRAGANVLTF. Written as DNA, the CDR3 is TGTGCCAGCAGCCGACAGGACAGGGCTGGGGCCAACGTCCTGACTTTC.

The CDR3 protein is CASSQDNQGWKQYF. CDR3 bases: TGTGCCAGCAGCCAAGATAACCAGGGATGGAAGCAGTACTTC. The chain employs TRBV3-1 and TRBJ2-7, with D possibly TRBD1 on 5 matching bases. CDR1 is LGHDT and CDR2 is YNNKEL in the germline V gene (reference sequence). The CDR3 totals 14 residues. V was clipped by 0 bases and J by 8 bases, with 14 bases between them.

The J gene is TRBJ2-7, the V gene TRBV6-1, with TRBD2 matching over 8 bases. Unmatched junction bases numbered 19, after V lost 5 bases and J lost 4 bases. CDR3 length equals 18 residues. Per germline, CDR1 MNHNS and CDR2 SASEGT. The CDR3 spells CASSRDGTRHVRVYEQYF. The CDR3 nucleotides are TGTGCCAGCAGTCGGGACGGGACTAGACATGTAAGGGTTTACGAGCAGTACTTC.